The rows below give T cell receptor beta chains drawn from one sample of a study of T cells in Graves' hyperthyroidism and ophthalmopathy. TCRdb ran MiXCR on the multiplex PCR reads and lists one entry per CDR3 protein. The sample lists 220,000 or so distinct CDR3 sequences; about a sixth were seen once. Sequenced input: blood. The receptors come from a woman under 30 with Graves' ophthalmopathy. The CDR3 runs from the conserved cysteine through the conserved F or W. The D gene is left open where the match is weak. For some rows the clone size is stated as once, few or many, or as a class when expanded; others skip it.

V	size	J	D	DNA	CDR3
TRBV7-9	NA	TRBJ2-1	TRBD1	TGTGCCAGCAGCCCGCAGGGGGCGAATGAGCAGTTCTTC	CASSPQGANEQFF
TRBV28	many	TRBJ2-7	TRBD2	TGTGCCAGCAGCCCGGGACTAGCGAGACCCTACGAGCAGTACTTC	CASSPGLARPYEQYF
TRBV7-6	once	TRBJ2-1	TRBD1	TGTGCCAGCAGCTTAGTGGGGACAGGGTTTGGTATTTATCGGGAGTATAAGTTCTTC	CASSLVGTGFGIYREYKFF
TRBV7-2	many	TRBJ2-7	NA	TGTGCCAGCAGCCCCCGGGACGGGACCTACGAGCAGTACTTC	CASSPRDGTYEQYF
TRBV27	many	TRBJ2-2	TRBD1	TGTGCCAGCAGTTTATCGCCCGGGCGTGGGACAGGGGACACCGGGGAGCTGTTTTTT	CASSLSPGRGTGDTGELFF
TRBV12-3/TRBV12-4	many	TRBJ1-6	NA	TGTGCCAGCAGTTCGGAAGGTATGGGGTCACCCCTCCACTTT	CASSSEGMGSPLHF
TRBV2	many	TRBJ1-4	TRBD1	TGTGCCAGCAGTTCGGACAGGACATTAATGATGGAACTGTTTTTT	CASSSDRTLMMELFF
TRBV28	NA	TRBJ1-2	TRBD1	TGTGCCAGCGGCGGGGACAGGGGGTTACGTGGCTACACCTTC	CASGGDRGLRGYTF
TRBV5-1	many	TRBJ2-7	NA	TGCGCCAGCAGCTTACAGGTCAGGGGCGAGCAGTACTTC	CASSLQVRGEQYF
TRBV5-1	NA	TRBJ2-1	TRBD2	TGCGCCAGCAGTTTCCCCGGGACTAGCGGGAGCTGGGGCTGGAATGAGCAGTTCTTC	CASSFPGTSGSWGWNEQFF
TRBV27	many	TRBJ1-2	NA	TGTGCCAGCGGGCCGAACGGGGGGCTCTCTGGCTACACCTTC	CASGPNGGLSGYTF
TRBV2	NA	TRBJ2-6	NA	TGTGCCAGCAGTGACCAGGTCTCTGGGGCCAACGTCCTGACTTTC	CASSDQVSGANVLTF
TRBV30	many	TRBJ1-4	NA	TGTGCCTGGAGTGTACGGCAGCGGAACGAAAAACTGTTTTTT	CAWSVRQRNEKLFF
TRBV5-1	many	TRBJ1-1	NA	TGCGCCAGCAGCTTGGCCGGCAGGGCTAACACTGAAGCTTTCTTT	CASSLAGRANTEAFF
TRBV20-1	NA	TRBJ1-1	TRBD1	TGCAGTGCTAGCGACAGGGGCGAAACGAACACTGAAGCTTTCTTT	CSASDRGETNTEAFF
TRBV4-3	many	TRBJ2-1	NA	TGCGCCAGCAGCCAAGATATAGGTTCTCGCGAGCAGTTCTTC	CASSQDIGSREQFF